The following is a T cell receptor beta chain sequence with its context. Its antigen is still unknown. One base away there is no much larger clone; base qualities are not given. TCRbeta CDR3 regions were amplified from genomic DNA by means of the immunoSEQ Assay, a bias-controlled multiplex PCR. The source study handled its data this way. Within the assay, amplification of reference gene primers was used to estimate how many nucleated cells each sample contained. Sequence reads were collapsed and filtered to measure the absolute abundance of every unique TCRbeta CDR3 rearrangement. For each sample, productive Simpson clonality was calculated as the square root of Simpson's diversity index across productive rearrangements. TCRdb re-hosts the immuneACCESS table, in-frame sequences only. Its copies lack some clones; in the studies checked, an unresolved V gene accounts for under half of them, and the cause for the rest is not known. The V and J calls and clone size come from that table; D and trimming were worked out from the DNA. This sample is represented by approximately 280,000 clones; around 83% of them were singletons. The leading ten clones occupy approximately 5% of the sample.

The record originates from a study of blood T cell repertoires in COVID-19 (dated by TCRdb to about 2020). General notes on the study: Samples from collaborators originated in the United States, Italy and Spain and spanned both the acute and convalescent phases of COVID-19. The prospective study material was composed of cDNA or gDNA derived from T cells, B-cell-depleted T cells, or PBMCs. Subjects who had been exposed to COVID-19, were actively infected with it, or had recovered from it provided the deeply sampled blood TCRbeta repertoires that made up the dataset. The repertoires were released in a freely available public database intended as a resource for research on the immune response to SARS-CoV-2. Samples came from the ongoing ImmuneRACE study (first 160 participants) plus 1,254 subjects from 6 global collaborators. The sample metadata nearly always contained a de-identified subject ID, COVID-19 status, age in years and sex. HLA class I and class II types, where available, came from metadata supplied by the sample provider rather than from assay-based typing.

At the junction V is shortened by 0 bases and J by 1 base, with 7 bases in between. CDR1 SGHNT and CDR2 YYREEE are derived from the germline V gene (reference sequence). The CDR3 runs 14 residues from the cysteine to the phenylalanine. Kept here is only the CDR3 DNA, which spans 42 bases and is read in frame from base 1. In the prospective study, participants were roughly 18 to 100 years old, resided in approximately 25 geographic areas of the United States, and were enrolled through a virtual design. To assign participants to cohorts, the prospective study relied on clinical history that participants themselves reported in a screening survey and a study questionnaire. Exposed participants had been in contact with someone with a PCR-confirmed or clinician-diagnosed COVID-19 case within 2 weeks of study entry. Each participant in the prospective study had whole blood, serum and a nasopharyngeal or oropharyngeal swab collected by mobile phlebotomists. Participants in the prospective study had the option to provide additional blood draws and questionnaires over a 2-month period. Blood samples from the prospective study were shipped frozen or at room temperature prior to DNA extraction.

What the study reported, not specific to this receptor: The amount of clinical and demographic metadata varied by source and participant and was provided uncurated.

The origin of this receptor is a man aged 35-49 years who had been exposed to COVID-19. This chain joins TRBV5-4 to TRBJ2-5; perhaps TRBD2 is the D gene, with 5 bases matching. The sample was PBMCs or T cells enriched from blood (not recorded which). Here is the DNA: TGTGCCAGCAGCTTGGCGGGAATCCAAGAGACCCAGTACTTC. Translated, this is CASSLAGIQETQYF.